This T cell receptor (beta chain) emerged from a study of T cells in Graves' hyperthyroidism and ophthalmopathy. CDR3 length equals 15 residues. The V end was cut by 1 base, the J end by 6 bases, with 10 bases between. Germline values: CDR1 SEHNR, CDR2 FQNEAQ (reference sequence). Study-wide points: Ophthalmopathy and stable hyperthyroidism were told apart by a 13 V-J model.

RNA transcripts were the template for amplifying TCR beta CDR3 regions. The TCR CDR3 was amplified in a first-round RT-PCR using the HTBI primer set. TCRdb passed the multiplex PCR reads through MiXCR, listing each CDR3 protein once. This sample has 300,000 to 400,000 distinct CDR3 sequences, with under 15% found just once. PBMCs were derived from about 9.1 ml fresh peripheral blood. This clonotype was counted at least ten times. Its antigen is as yet unknown. The sample taken for sequencing was blood. The V call is TRBV7-9, the J call TRBJ2-6, with D unresolved. The TCR was taken from a woman in her late teens or twenties with Graves' hyperthyroidism. The DNA for the CDR3 is TGTGCCAGCAGCTTAGAACCCGGGTTGGCCAACGTCCTGACTTTC. Translation: CASSLEPGLANVLTF.